Here is one T cell receptor (beta chain) with its context. Its specificity is not known. One junction end does not reproduce the germline sequence, and a read error may be involved. Per the germline V gene, CDR1 is SEHNR and CDR2 is FQNEAQ (reference sequence). The CDR3 extends over 18 amino acids. This entry belongs to a study of cytomegalovirus exposure and HLA in healthy donors. Study findings and constraints: Because they were indistinguishable, some V segments, including TRBV6-2 and TRBV6-3, were excluded. Later analysis associated a missense DCLRE1C variant with TCR beta V- and J-gene trimming. In most subjects, TCR beta sequences reportedly gave accurate predictions of HLA-A and HLA-B alleles.

Researchers ran the PCR with 60 Vbeta and 13 Jbeta primers. Produced via immunoSEQ multiplex PCR; TCRdb's table is partial and in-frame only. Among about 94,000 clones listed, 75% to 80% were seen once. The chain links TRBV7-9 to TRBJ1-1; D is possibly TRBD1 (6 bases). This receptor was identified in a woman in her thirties or forties in good health and CMV-seronegative. Sample: PBMCs. CDR3 nucleotides: TGTGCCAGCAGCCTAGCGACAGGTTATCTAGTCAAAAACACTAAAGCTTTCTTT. Encoded protein: CASSLATGYLVKNTKAFF. Full variable domain (outside the CDR3, taken from reference TRBV7-9 and TRBJ1-1): DTGVSQNPRHKITKRGQNVTFRCDPISEHNRLYWYRQTLGQGPEFLTYFQNEAQLEKSRLLSDRFSAERPKGSFSTLEIQRTEQGDSAMYLCASSLATGYLVKNTKAFFGQGTRLTVV.